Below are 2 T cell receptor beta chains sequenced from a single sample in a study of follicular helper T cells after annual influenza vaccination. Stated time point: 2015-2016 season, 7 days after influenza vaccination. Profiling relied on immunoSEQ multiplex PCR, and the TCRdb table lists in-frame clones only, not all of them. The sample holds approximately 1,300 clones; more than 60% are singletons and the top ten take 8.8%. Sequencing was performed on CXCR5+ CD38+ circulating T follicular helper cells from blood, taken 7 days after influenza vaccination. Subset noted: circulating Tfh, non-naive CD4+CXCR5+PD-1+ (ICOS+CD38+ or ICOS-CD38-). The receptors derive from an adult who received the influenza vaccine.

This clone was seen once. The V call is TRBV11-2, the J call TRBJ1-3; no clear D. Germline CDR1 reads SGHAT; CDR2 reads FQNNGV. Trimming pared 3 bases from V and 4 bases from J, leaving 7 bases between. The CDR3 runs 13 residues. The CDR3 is CASSFSSGNTIYF. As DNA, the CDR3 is TGTGCCAGCAGCTTTTCATCGGGAAACACCATATATTTT.

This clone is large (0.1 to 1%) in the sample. The CDR3: CASASGTGGRGSTDTQYF. The CDR3 bases are TGTGCCAGCGCCTCAGGAACAGGTGGGCGGGGAAGCACAGATACGCAGTATTTT. V and J are TRBV7-2 and TRBJ2-3, with D possibly being TRBD2 (6 bases). The germline CDR1 and CDR2 sequences are SGHTA and FQGNSA. The CDR3 extends over 18 amino acids. With 8 bases removed from V and 0 bases from J, the gap between germline ends came to 24 bases. The variable domain in full, with the rest retrieved from reference TRBV7-2 and TRBJ2-3, is GAGVSQSPSNKVTEKGKDVELRCDPISGHTALYWYRQSLGQGLEFLIYFQGNSAPDKSGLPSDRFSAERTGGSVSTLTIQRTQQEDSAVYLCASASGTGGRGSTDTQYFGPGTRLTVL.